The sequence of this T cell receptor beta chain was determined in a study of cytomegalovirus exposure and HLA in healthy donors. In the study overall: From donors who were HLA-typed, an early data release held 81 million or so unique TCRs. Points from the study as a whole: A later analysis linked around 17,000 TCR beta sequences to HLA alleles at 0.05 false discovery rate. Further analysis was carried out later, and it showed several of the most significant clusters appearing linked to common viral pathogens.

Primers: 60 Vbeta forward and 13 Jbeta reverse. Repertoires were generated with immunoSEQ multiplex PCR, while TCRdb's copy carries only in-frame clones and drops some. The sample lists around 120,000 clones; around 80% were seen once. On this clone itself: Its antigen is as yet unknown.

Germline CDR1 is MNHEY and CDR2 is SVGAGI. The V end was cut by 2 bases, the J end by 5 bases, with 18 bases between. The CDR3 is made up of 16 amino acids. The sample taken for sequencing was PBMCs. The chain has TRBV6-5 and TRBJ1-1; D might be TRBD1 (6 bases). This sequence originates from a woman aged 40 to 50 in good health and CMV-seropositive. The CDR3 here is CASSYPVGGGGTEAFF. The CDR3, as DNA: TGTGCCAGCAGTTACCCCGTGGGAGGGGGGGGGACTGAAGCTTTCTTT.